This TCR beta chain derives from a study of shared clonotypes between healthy human individuals. Measured with immunoSEQ multiplex PCR; TCRdb has only the in-frame clones, and not every one. Seen here are under 1,100,000 clones, about 84% observed once, and the top ten hold 0.5% to 0.65%. The origin of this receptor is a man between 18 and 35 years old in good health. Some clones in this sample may be carry-over from other donors' samples. The sequenced sample was memory CD4+ T cells from PBMCs. Subset defined: CD45RA-negative fraction.

This CDR3 is CASSLRGGGLSTDTQYF. In DNA form, the CDR3 reads TGTGCCAGCAGCTTACGGGGGGGCGGGCTCAGCACAGATACGCAGTATTTT. The chain recombines TRBV7-8 with TRBJ2-3; 8 bases align to TRBD2. Trimming removed 2 bases from V and 0 bases from J; junction bases left unmatched: 7. In germline, CDR1 is SGHVS, CDR2 FQNEAQ. This CDR3 comprises 17 residues.